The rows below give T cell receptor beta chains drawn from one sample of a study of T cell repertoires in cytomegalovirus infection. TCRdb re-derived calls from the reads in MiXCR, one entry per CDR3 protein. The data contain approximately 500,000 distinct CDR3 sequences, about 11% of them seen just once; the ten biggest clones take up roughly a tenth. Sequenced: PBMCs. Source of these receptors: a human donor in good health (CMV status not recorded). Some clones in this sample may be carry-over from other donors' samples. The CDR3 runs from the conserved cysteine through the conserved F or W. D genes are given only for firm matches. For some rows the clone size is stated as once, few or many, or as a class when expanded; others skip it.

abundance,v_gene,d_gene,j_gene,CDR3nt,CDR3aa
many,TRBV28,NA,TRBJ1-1,TGTGCCAGCAAGCTTTTGGAGACTGAAGCTTTCTTT,CASKLLETEAFF
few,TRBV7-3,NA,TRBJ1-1,TGTGCCAGCAGCTTAAACCGGAGGGGTAGTAGGAACACTGAAGCTTTCTTT,CASSLNRRGSRNTEAFF
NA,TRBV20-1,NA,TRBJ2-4,TGCAGTGCATCGCCCGGGGTTACGGCCAAAAACATTCAGTACTTC,CSASPGVTAKNIQYF
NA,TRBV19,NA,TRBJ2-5,TGTGCCAGTAGTAGCGGCTCTACCTCGTACCAAGAGACCCAGTACTTC,CASSSGSTSYQETQYF
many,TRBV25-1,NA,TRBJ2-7,TGTGCCCAGCAAATGATGGTCTCCTACTACGAGCAGTACTTC,CAQQMMVSYYEQYF
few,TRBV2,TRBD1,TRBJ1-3,TGTGCCAGCAGACCTGGGACAGGGAAGATGGGAGGAAACACCATATATTTT,CASRPGTGKMGGNTIYF
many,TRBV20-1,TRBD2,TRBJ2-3,TGCAGTGCTAGAGATCCGGGCGGGAGGGCAGATACGCAGTATTTT,CSARDPGGRADTQYF
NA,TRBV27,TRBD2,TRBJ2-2,TGTGCCAGCAGTTTTAGCGGGAGAGGCGGGGAGCTGTTTTTT,CASSFSGRGGELFF
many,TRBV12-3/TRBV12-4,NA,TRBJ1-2,TGTGCCAGCAGTTCCGACAAGAACTATGGCTACACCTTC,CASSSDKNYGYTF
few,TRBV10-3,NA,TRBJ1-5,TGTGCCATCAGAGAACAGGACAATCAGCCCCAGCATTTT,CAIREQDNQPQHF
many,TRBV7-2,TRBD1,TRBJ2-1,TGTGCCAGCAGTCGGACAGGGGAGATCAATGAGCAGTTCTTC,CASSRTGEINEQFF
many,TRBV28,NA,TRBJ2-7,TGTGCCAGCAGTTTGACAGGGAGGTACGAGCAGTACTTC,CASSLTGRYEQYF
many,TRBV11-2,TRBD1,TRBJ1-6,TGTGCCAGCAGCTTAGAAGGGGGACAGAATAATTCACCCCTCCACTTT,CASSLEGGQNNSPLHF
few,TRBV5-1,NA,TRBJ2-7,TGCGCCAGCAGCTTGGGGGTGGGGCCCTACGAGCAGTACTTC,CASSLGVGPYEQYF
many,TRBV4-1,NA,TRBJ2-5,TGCGCCAGCAGCCTCCGGGACTCCTCACGGGAGACCCAGTACTTC,CASSLRDSSRETQYF
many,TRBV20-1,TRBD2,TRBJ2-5,TGCAGTGCTAAGGCTAGCGGGGGGTACGAAGAGACCCAGTACTTC,CSAKASGGYEETQYF
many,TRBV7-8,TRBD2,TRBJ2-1,TGTGCCAGCAGTAGGATAGCGGGGCCTTACAATGAGCAGTTCTTC,CASSRIAGPYNEQFF
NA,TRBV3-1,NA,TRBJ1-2,TGTGCCAGCAGCCATGGCGGGGGAGGCTACACCTTC,CASSHGGGGYTF
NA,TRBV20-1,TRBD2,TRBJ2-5,TGCAGTGCTAGTGCGATTCGACTAGCGGGAGAGACCCAGTACTTC,CSASAIRLAGETQYF
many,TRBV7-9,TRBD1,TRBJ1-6,TGTGCCAGCAGCACATGGGACAGGGATTCACCCCTCCACTTT,CASSTWDRDSPLHF
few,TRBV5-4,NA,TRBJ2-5,TGTGCCAGCAGCCCACGGGGCCCCTTGGAGACCCAGTACTTC,CASSPRGPLETQYF
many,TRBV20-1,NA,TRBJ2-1,TGCAGTGCTAGAGATGGGAACTTTGGCCAGCGGAGATACAATGAGCAGTTCTTC,CSARDGNFGQRRYNEQFF
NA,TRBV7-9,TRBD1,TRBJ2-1,TGTGCCAGCAGCTCCGGACAGGGGCCCCCGAGCTCCTACAATGAGCAGTTCTTC,CASSSGQGPPSSYNEQFF
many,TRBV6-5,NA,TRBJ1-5,TGTGCCAGCAGTTACTCGAGTCAGAACCAGCCCCAGCATTTT,CASSYSSQNQPQHF
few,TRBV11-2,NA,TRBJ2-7,TGTGCCAGCAGCTTAGGTTCCAGGAACGAGCAGTACTTC,CASSLGSRNEQYF
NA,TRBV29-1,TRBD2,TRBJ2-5,TGCAGCGGGTCCCTCGGGGAGGGAAGGTACCAAGAGACCCAGTACTTC,CSGSLGEGRYQETQYF
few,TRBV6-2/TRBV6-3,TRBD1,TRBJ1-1,TGTGCCAGCATGGGCCAGGGGGACACTGAAGCTTTCTTT,CASMGQGDTEAFF
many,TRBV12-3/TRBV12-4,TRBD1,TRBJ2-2,TGTGCCAGCAGTCCGATACCGGGACAGGGGGCGCATGACGGGGAGCTGTTTTTT,CASSPIPGQGAHDGELFF
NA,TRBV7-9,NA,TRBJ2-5,TGTGCCAGCAGCTTAGGGGGGTCCCAGTACTTC,CASSLGGSQYF
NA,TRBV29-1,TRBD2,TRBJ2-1,TGCAGCGTCCCCAGGGAGGGAGTTGTCGACAATGAGCAGTTCTTC,CSVPREGVVDNEQFF
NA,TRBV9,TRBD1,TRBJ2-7,TGTGCCAGCAGCGTAGCGGGACAGGGCGGTCTGGACGAGCAGTACTTC,CASSVAGQGGLDEQYF
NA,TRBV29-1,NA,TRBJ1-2,TGCAGCGGGAGGACAAACTATGGCTACACCTTC,CSGRTNYGYTF
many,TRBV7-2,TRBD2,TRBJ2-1,TGTGCCAGCAGCTTAGTGAGCGGGAGTGGGGGAGAGCAGTTCTTC,CASSLVSGSGGEQFF
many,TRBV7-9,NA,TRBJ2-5,TGTGCCAGCAGCGAAGGAAGGGAGACCCAGTACTTC,CASSEGRETQYF
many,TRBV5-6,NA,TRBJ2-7,TGTGCCAGCAGCTTAGGCACCACCTACGAGCAGTACTTC,CASSLGTTYEQYF